One and the same sample provided the 21 T cell receptor beta chains below, sequenced in a study of technical replicates of blood from a handful of donors. This table comes from immunoSEQ multiplex PCR, and its TCRdb copy is limited to in-frame clones, with some not included. The repertoire has under 85,000 clones, roughly 93% of them found once; the top ten carry less than 0.3%. The material sequenced was T cells isolated from PBMCs. The receptors derive from a human donor in good health.

This clone was seen a few times. J is TRBJ1-1 and V is TRBV4-1; a possible D gene is TRBD1 (6 bases). Germline V gives CDR1 MGHRA, CDR2 YSYEKL. Trimming left V 5 bases short and J 0 bases short, with 10 bases between. The CDR3 totals 14 residues. The chain's CDR3 is CASSGTGLNTEAFF. The CDR3 DNA sequence: TGCGCCAGCAGCGGTACAGGGCTGAACACTGAAGCTTTCTTT.

The genes are TRBV6-5 and TRBJ2-1, with D possibly TRBD1 on 7 matching bases. This CDR3 has 15 residues. The V gene lost 1 base and the J gene lost 9 bases, with 16 bases spanning the gap. CDR1 MNHEY and CDR2 SVGAGI come from the germline V gene. CDR3 residues: CASSYWQGGPTEQFF. DNA for the CDR3: TGTGCCAGCAGTTACTGGCAGGGGGGCCCTACTGAGCAGTTCTTC.

This clone was seen a single time. The J gene is TRBJ2-7, the V gene TRBV2, with 7 bases matching TRBD1. J gave up 0 bases and V 0 bases, and 2 bases lay outside the gene matches. CDR3 length: 15 residues. CDR1 and CDR2 from the germline V gene are SNHLY and FYNNEI. The CDR3 DNA is TGTGCCAGCAGTGAAGCTGACAGGGACTCCTACGAGCAGTACTTC. This gives the protein CASSEADRDSYEQYF. The entire variable domain, with the rest obtained from reference TRBV2 and TRBJ2-7, is as follows: EPEVTQTPSHQVTQMGQEVILRCVPISNHLYFYWYRQILGQKVEFLVSFYNNEISEKSEIFDDQFSVERPDGSNFTLKIRSTKLEDSAMYFCASSEADRDSYEQYFGPGTRLTVT.

The gene calls are TRBV19 and TRBJ2-7; TRBD1 agrees at 7 bases. Looked up from germline, CDR1 is LNHDA and CDR2 is SQIVND (reference sequence). The length of the CDR3 is 15 residues. Germline trimming cut 3 bases from V and 2 bases from J; bases unmatched to any gene: 7. As DNA, the CDR3 is TGTGCCAGTAGTATTTTCGGACAGGAGCCCTACGAGCAGTACTTC. Amino acids: CASSIFGQEPYEQYF.

The V call is TRBV7-8, the J call TRBJ1-1; tentative D call: TRBD1 (5 bases). This CDR3 has 15 residues. Germline CDR1 is SGHVS and CDR2 is FQNEAQ. Trimming pared 2 bases from V and 1 base from J, leaving 11 bases between. The CDR3 coding sequence is TGTGCCAGCAGCTTAAGTGCAGGGTCGAACACTGAAGCTTTCTTT. It yields the protein CASSLSAGSNTEAFF.

The V gene is TRBV25-1, the J gene TRBJ1-2, with D uncertain. Germline V gene lookup returns CDR1 MGHDK and CDR2 SYGVNS. The CDR3 runs 13 residues. Deletions cut 6 bases from V and 4 bases from J, with 12 bases between. The CDR3 nucleotides are TGTGCCAGCAGCCGAGGGAGGGTCTATGGCTACACCTTC. It codes for CASSRGRVYGYTF.

This chain uses TRBV5-5 with TRBJ2-1, with TRBD2 matching 8 bases. From germline, CDR1 is SGHKS and CDR2 YYEKEE (reference sequence). The CDR3 covers 15 residues. V shed 2 bases and J 7 bases; nucleotides not matched to a gene: 8. CDR3 sequence reads: CASSFTAGEANEQFF. The CDR3 DNA reads TGTGCCAGCAGCTTCACAGCGGGAGAGGCGAATGAGCAGTTCTTC.

This clone was observed once. Within the sample, other DNA sequences also encode this same CDR3. The chain links TRBV6-5 to TRBJ2-7; 9 bases are a match to TRBD2. CDR3 size: 15 residues. The V gene end was trimmed by 3 bases and the J gene end by 0 bases; junction bases not matched to a gene: 3. Germline-derived CDR1 and CDR2 are MNHEY and SVGAGI. Written as DNA, the CDR3 is TGTGCCAGCAGTTATAGCGGGAGCGGCTCCTACGAGCAGTACTTC. Protein: CASSYSGSGSYEQYF.

The chain combines TRBV2 with TRBJ2-5, with TRBD2 matching 9 bases. This CDR3 has 14 amino acids. Germline V gives CDR1 SNHLY, CDR2 FYNNEI. J lost 2 bases, V lost 7 bases, and 5 bases had no gene match. CDR3 sequence: CASKGTSTQETQYF. Here the CDR3 DNA reads TGTGCCAGCAAAGGGACTAGCACGCAAGAGACCCAGTACTTC. Full variable domain (missing parts from reference TRBV2 and TRBJ2-5): EPEVTQTPSHQVTQMGQEVILRCVPISNHLYFYWYRQILGQKVEFLVSFYNNEISEKSEIFDDQFSVERPDGSNFTLKIRSTKLEDSAMYFCASKGTSTQETQYFGPGTRLLVL.

The chain couples TRBV5-8 to TRBJ2-7; D unclear. The CDR3 runs to 14 residues. Germline V gene sequence: CDR1 SGHTS, CDR2 YDEGEE. V was trimmed by 0 bases and J by 0 bases, leaving 7 bases between them. CDR3 protein: CASSLELSSYEQYF. For the CDR3, the DNA is TGTGCCAGCAGCTTGGAACTGAGCTCCTACGAGCAGTACTTC.

V and J are TRBV29-1 and TRBJ2-4, with 7 nucleotides matching TRBD2. CDR1 and CDR2 from the germline V gene are SQVTM and ANQGSEA. This CDR3 has 13 amino acids. The CDR3 reads CASGGGWENIQYF. The CDR3, as DNA: TGCGCTAGCGGAGGAGGGTGGGAAAACATTCAGTACTTC.

This clone was observed a single time. This rearrangement joins TRBV29-1 to TRBJ2-7; TRBD1 aligns across 8 bases. The trim removed 7 bases at V and 2 bases at J, leaving 4 bases unmatched. This CDR3 comprises 12 residues. The germline V gene encodes CDR1 SQVTM and CDR2 ANQGSEA. Written as DNA, the CDR3 is TGCAGCGGGAAGGACAGGGCCTACGAGCAGTACTTC. Protein sequence: CSGKDRAYEQYF.

The gene calls are TRBV9 and TRBJ2-7; 10 positions match TRBD1. Losses at the gene ends were 4 bases for V and 2 bases for J; bases not matched to a gene: 3. The germline V gene encodes CDR1 SGDLS and CDR2 YYNGEE. The CDR3 is 14 amino acids. CDR3 sequence: CASSLGQGAYEQYF. For the CDR3, the DNA is TGTGCCAGCAGCCTCGGACAGGGGGCCTACGAGCAGTACTTC.

This chain joins TRBV18 and TRBJ1-2; D is undetermined. The V gene's germline CDR1 is KGHSH and CDR2 LQKENI. Trimming took off 3 bases at V and 3 bases at J, with 14 bases between the two ends. This CDR3 is built from 15 residues. CDR3 bases: TGTGCCAGCTCACCTCGCGTGGCGCAGGACTATGGCTACACCTTC. This translates into CASSPRVAQDYGYTF.

This clone was seen a single time. The CDR3 is CASMSVGDSYNEQFF. CDR3 bases: TGTGCCAGCATGTCAGTGGGAGACTCCTACAATGAGCAGTTCTTC. The V and J genes are TRBV6-1 and TRBJ2-1; possibly TRBD2 for D (5 bases). This CDR3 has 15 amino acids. Germline loops: CDR1 MNHNS, CDR2 SASEGT. Trimming stripped 7 bases from V and 0 bases from J, with 13 bases between.

The rearrangement joins TRBV6-5 to TRBJ2-7; the D gene is possibly TRBD2 (6 bases). V lost 0 bases and J 6 bases, leaving 18 bases between the germline ends. The germline CDR1 and CDR2 sequences are MNHEY and SVGAGI. This CDR3 has 16 amino acids. CDR3 DNA: TGTGCCAGCAGTTACTCCCGGGACTCACTTGATCGCGAGCAGTACTTC. Encoded protein: CASSYSRDSLDREQYF.

This clone was observed a single time. The chain employs TRBV4-1 and TRBJ1-4, with 9 bases fitting TRBD1. The J segment lost 4 bases and the V segment lost 4 bases, leaving 4 bases of the junction unmatched. CDR1 and CDR2 from the germline V gene are MGHRA and YSYEKL. The length of the CDR3 is 15 residues. This CDR3 reads CASSPHRGRNEKLFF. The DNA for the CDR3 is TGCGCCAGCAGCCCCCACAGGGGGCGTAATGAAAAACTGTTTTTT.

The CDR3 sequence: CASSLQGGSRQETQYF. The CDR3 bases are TGTGCCAGCAGTCTTCAGGGCGGGAGTAGACAAGAGACCCAGTACTTC. This chain joins TRBV6-6 and TRBJ2-5; TRBD2 matches 7 bases. Germline-derived CDR1 and CDR2 are MNHNY and SVGAGI (reference sequence). Germline trimming cut 5 bases from V and 2 bases from J; bases unmatched to any gene: 11. This CDR3 spans 16 amino acids.

This clone was found a few times. CDR3 nucleotides: TGTGCCTGGAGACGGACAGGGAGATCCAACTATGGCTACACCTTC. It codes for CAWRRTGRSNYGYTF. The chain is built from TRBV30 and TRBJ1-2; 8 bases map to TRBD1. The V gene's germline CDR1 is GTSNPN and CDR2 SVGIG (reference sequence). The CDR3 is 15 residues long. Unmatched junction bases numbered 8, after V lost 3 bases and J lost 2 bases. Full variable domain (outside the CDR3, taken from reference TRBV30 and TRBJ1-2): SQTIHQWPATLVQPVGSPLSLECTVEGTSNPNLYWYRQAAGRGLQLLFYSVGIGQISSEVPQNLSASRPQDRQFILSSKKLLLSDSGFYLCAWRRTGRSNYGYTFGSGTRLTVV.

V gene TRBV7-8 combines with J gene TRBJ2-7, with D possibly being TRBD1 (6 bases). This CDR3 region has 14 residues. V was cut by 3 bases and J by 1 base, with 10 bases left in between. Germline lookup yields CDR1 SGHVS and CDR2 FQNEAQ. CDR3 in amino acids: CASSLKGGSYEQYF. DNA of the CDR3: TGTGCCAGCAGCTTGAAAGGGGGATCCTACGAGCAGTACTTC. The full variable domain, with the rest looked up from reference TRBV7-8 and TRBJ2-7, is GAGVSQSPRYKVAKRGQDVALRCDPISGHVSLFWYQQALGQGPEFLTYFQNEAQLDKSGLPSDRFFAERPEGSVSTLKIQRTQQEDSAVYLCASSLKGGSYEQYFGPGTRLTVT.

The chain joins TRBV5-6 to TRBJ1-5; D unresolved. The CDR3 sequence is 14 residues long. Deletions cut 0 bases from V and 0 bases from J, with 4 bases between. Germline lookup yields CDR1 SGHDT and CDR2 YYEEEE. CDR3 coding DNA: TGTGCCAGCAGCTTGGGAGCTAGCAATCAGCCCCAGCATTTT. Translated, it gives CASSLGASNQPQHF.